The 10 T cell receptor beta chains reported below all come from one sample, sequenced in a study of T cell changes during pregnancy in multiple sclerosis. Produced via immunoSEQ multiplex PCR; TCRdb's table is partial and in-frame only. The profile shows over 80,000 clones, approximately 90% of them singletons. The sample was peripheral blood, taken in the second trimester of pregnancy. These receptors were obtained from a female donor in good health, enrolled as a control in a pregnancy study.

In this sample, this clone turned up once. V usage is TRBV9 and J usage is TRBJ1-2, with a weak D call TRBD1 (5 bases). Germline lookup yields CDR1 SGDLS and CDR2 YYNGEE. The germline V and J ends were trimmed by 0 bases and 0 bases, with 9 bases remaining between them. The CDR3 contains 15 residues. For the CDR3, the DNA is TGTGCCAGCAGCGTAGGTACAGGAGCTAACTATGGCTACACCTTC. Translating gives CASSVGTGANYGYTF.

CDR3 in amino acids: CASSAGLADSTDTQYF. In nucleotides, the CDR3 is TGTGCCAGCAGTGCTGGGCTAGCGGATAGCACAGATACGCAGTATTTT. The chain links TRBV28 to TRBJ2-3; TRBD2 matches 7 bases. This CDR3 contains 16 residues. V lost 5 bases and J lost 0; bases outside the gene matches: 8. The V gene's germline CDR1 is MDHEN and CDR2 SYDVKM.

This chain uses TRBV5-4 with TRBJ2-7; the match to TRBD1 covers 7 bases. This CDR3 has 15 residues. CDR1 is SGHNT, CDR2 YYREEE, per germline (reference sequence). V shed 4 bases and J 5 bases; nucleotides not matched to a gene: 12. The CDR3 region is CASSPYSRQGHEQYF. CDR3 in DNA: TGTGCCAGCAGCCCTTACTCCAGACAGGGCCACGAGCAGTACTTC.

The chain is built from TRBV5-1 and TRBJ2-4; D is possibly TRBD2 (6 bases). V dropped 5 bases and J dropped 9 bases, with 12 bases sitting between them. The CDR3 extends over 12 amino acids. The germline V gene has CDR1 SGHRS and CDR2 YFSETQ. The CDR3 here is CASREGMSIQYF. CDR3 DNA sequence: TGCGCCAGCAGGGAGGGGATGAGCATTCAGTACTTC.

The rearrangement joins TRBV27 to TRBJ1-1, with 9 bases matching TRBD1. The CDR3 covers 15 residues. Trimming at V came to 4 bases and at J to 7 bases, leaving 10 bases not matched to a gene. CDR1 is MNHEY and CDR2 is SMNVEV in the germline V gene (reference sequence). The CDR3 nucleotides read TGTGCCAGCAGTTCCGTAACAGGGGGCAGGGATGAAGCTTTCTTT. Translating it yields CASSSVTGGRDEAFF.

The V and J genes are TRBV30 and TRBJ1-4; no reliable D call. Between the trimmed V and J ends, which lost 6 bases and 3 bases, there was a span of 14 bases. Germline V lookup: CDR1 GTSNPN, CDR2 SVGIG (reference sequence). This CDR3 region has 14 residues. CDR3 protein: CACLNGVANEKLFF. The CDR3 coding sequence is TGTGCCTGCCTAAACGGGGTGGCTAATGAAAAACTGTTTTTT.

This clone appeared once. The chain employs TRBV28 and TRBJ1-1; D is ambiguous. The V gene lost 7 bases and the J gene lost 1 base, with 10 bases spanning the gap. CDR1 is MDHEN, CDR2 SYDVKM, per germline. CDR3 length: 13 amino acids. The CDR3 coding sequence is TGTGCCAGCACCACTAGCTCGAACACTGAAGCTTTCTTT. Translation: CASTTSSNTEAFF.

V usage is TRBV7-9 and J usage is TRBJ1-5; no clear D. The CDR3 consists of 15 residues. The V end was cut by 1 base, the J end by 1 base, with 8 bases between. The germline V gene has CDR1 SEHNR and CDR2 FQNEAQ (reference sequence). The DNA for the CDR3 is TGTGCCAGCAGCTTAGGGGTGGGCAGCAATCAGCCCCAGCATTTT. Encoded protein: CASSLGVGSNQPQHF.

The CDR3 protein is CASSLPLPGDTEAFF. The CDR3 DNA sequence: TGTGCCAGCAGTTTGCCCCTCCCAGGGGACACTGAAGCTTTCTTT. The chain combines TRBV28 with TRBJ1-1; D might be TRBD1 (6 bases). Germline values: CDR1 MDHEN, CDR2 SYDVKM. CDR3 length: 15 residues. Trimming removed 3 bases at V and 3 bases at J, with 14 bases between.

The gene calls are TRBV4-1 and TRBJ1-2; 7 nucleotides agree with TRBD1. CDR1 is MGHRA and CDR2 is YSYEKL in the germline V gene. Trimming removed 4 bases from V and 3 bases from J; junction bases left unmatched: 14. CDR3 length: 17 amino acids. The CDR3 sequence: CASSPETGTPRDYGYTF. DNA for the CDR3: TGCGCCAGCAGCCCCGAGACAGGGACCCCGCGTGACTATGGCTACACCTTC.